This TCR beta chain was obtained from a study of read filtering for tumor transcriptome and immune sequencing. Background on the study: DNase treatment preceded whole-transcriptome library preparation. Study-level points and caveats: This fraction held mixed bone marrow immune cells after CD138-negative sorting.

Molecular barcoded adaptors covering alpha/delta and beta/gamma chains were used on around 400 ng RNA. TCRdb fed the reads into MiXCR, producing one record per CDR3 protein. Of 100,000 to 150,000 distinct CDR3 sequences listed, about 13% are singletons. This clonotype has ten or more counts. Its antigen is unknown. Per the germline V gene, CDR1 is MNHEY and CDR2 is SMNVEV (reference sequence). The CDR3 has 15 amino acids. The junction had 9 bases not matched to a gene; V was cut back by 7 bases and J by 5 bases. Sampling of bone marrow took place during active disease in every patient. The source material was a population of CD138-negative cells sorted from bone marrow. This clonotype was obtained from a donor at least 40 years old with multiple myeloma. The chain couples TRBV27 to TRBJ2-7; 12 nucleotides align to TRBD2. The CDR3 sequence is CASTPLAGGRDEQYF. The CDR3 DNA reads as TGTGCCAGCACCCCACTAGCGGGAGGACGCGACGAGCAGTACTTC.